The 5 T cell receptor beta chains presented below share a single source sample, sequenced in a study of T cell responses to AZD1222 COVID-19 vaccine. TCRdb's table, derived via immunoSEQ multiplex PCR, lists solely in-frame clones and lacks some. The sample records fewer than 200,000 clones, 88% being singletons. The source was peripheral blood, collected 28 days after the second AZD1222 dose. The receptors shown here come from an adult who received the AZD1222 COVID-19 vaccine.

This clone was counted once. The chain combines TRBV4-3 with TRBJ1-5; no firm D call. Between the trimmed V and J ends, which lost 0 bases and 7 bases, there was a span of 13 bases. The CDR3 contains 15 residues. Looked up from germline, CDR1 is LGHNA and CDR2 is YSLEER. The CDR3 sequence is CASSQDVGKGQPQHF. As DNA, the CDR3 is TGCGCCAGCAGCCAAGATGTTGGTAAGGGACAGCCCCAGCATTTT.

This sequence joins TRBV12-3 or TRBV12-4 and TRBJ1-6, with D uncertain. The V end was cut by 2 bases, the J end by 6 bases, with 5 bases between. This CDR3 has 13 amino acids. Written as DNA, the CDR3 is TGTGCCAGCAGTTTAAAAACTAATTCACCCCTCCACTTT. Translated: CASSLKTNSPLHF.

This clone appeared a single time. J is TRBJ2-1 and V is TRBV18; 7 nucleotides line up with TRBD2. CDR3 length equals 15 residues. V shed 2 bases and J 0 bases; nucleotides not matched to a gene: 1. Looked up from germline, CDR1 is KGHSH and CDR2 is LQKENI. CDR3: CASSPASGSYNEQFF. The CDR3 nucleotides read TGTGCCAGCTCACCAGCTAGCGGCTCCTACAATGAGCAGTTCTTC.

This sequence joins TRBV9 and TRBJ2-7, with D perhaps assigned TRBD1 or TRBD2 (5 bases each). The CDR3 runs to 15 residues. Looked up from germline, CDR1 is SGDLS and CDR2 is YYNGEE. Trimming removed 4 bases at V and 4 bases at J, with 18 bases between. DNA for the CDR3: TGTGCCAGCAGCCCGGGCCAGGGAGTGGGGTACGAGCAGTACTTC. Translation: CASSPGQGVGYEQYF.

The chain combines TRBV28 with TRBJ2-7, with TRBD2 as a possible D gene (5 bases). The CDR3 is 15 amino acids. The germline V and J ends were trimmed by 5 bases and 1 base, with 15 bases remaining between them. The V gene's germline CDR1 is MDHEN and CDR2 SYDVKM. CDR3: CASSLAERRSYEQYF. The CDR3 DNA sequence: TGTGCCAGCAGTCTAGCTGAGCGTAGGTCCTACGAGCAGTACTTC.